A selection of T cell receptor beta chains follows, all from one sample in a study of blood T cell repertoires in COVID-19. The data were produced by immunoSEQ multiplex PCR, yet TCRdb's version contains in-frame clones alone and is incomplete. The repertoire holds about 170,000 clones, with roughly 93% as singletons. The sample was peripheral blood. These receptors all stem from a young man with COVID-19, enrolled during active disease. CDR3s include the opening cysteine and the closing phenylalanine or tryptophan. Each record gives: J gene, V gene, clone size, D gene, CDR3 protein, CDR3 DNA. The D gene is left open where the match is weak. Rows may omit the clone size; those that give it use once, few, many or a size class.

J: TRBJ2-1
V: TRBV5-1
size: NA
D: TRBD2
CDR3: CASSLPGALLAGDADEQFF
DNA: TGCGCCAGCAGCTTGCCCGGGGCACTACTAGCGGGAGATGCTGATGAGCAGTTCTTC

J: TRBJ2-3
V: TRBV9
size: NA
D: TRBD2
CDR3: CASSVQAGDETDTQYF
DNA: TGTGCCAGCAGCGTACAAGCGGGAGATGAGACAGATACGCAGTATTTT

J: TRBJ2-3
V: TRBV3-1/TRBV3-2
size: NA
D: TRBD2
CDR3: CASSHPGGTSGRGTQYF
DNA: TGTGCCAGCAGCCATCCTGGGGGGACTAGCGGGAGGGGTACGCAGTATTTT

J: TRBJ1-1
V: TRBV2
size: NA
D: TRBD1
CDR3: CASRDRGNTEAFF
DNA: TGTGCCAGCAGGGACAGGGGGAACACTGAAGCTTTCTTT

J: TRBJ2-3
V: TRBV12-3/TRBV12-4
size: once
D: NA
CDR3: CASSFGMEDTQYF
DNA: TGTGCCAGCAGTTTCGGGATGGAGGATACGCAGTATTTT

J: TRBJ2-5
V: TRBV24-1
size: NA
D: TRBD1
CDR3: CATSGIGTGGAETQYF
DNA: TGTGCCACCAGTGGGATTGGGACAGGGGGCGCAGAGACCCAGTACTTC

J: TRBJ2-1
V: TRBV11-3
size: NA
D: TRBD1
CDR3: CASSLVGLVDRASGEQFF
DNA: TGTGCCAGCAGCTTAGTAGGGCTGGTGGACAGGGCCTCGGGGGAGCAGTTCTTC

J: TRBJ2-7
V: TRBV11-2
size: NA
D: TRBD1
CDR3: CASSFTGTGLSSYEQYF
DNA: TGTGCCAGCAGCTTTACCGGGACAGGGCTTAGCTCCTACGAGCAGTACTTC

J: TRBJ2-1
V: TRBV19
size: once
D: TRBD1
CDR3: CATTNRGRNNEQFF
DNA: TGTGCCACAACGAACAGGGGACGGAACAATGAGCAGTTCTTC

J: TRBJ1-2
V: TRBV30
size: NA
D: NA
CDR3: CAGAVEVNYGYTF
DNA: TGTGCTGGAGCGGTGGAAGTTAACTATGGCTACACCTTC

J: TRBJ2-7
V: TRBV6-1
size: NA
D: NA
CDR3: CASSESSGSSYEQYF
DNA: TGTGCCAGCAGTGAAAGTAGCGGAAGCTCCTACGAGCAGTACTTC

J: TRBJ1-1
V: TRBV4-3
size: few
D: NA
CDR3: CASSQDRVTGGNTEAFF
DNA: TGCGCCAGCAGCCAAGATAGGGTAACGGGGGGGAACACTGAAGCTTTCTTT

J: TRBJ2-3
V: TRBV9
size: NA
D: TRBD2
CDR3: CASSVAGAGADTQYF
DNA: TGTGCCAGCAGCGTAGCGGGAGCGGGAGCAGATACGCAGTATTTT

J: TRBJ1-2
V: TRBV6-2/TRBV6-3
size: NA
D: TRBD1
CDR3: CASSTGGRYGYTF
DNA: TGTGCCAGCAGTACAGGGGGCCGGTATGGCTACACCTTC

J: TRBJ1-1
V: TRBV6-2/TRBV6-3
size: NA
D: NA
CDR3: CASSYLQGMNTEAFF
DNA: TGTGCCAGCAGTTATCTACAGGGTATGAACACTGAAGCTTTCTTT

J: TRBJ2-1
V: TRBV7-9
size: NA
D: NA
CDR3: CASSVVLLTSYNEQFF
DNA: TGTGCCAGCAGCGTGGTACTACTAACCTCCTACAATGAGCAGTTCTTC

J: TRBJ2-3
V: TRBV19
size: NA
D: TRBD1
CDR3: CASSIETGGLPDTQYF
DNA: TGTGCCAGTAGTATAGAGACAGGGGGCCTTCCAGATACGCAGTATTTT

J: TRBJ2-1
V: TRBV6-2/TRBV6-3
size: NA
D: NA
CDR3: CASSLRESSYNEQFF
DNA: TGTGCCAGCAGCTTACGGGAGTCATCCTACAATGAGCAGTTCTTC

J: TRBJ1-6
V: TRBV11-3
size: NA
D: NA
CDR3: CASSLDTHSPLHF
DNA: TGTGCCAGCAGCTTAGACACACATTCACCCCTCCACTTT

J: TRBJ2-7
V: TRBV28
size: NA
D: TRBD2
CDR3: CASHPGTSIYEQYF
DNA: TGTGCCAGTCACCCCGGGACTAGTATTTACGAGCAGTACTTC

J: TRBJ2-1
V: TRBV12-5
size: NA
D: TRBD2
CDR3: CASGGLAGALNEQFF
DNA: TGTGCTAGTGGTGGACTAGCGGGAGCGCTAAATGAGCAGTTCTTC

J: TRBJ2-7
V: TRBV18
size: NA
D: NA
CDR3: CASSSGTSLAYEQYF
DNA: TGTGCCAGCTCGTCGGGGACATCTCTTGCCTACGAGCAGTACTTC

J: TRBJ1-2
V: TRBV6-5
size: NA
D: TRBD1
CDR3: CAIPRDREYGYTF
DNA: TGTGCCATCCCCCGGGACAGGGAATATGGCTACACCTTC

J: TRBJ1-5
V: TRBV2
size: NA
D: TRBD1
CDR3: CASSNDRARSNQPQHF
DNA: TGTGCCAGCAGTAATGACAGGGCGAGGAGCAATCAGCCCCAGCATTTT

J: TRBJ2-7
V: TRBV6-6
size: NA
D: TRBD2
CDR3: CASSSSPGLAEEQYF
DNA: TGTGCCAGCAGTTCCTCCCCGGGACTAGCGGAAGAGCAGTACTTC

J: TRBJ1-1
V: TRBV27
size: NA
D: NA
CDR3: CASSRGDGNTEAFF
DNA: TGTGCCAGCAGTCGGGGAGACGGGAACACTGAAGCTTTCTTT

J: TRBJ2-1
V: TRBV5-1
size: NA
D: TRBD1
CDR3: CASARDRAYNEQFF
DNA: TGCGCCAGCGCCCGGGACAGGGCGTACAATGAGCAGTTCTTC

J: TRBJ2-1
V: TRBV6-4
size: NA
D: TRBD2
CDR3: CASSRGRAYNEQFF
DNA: TGTGCCAGCAGTCGCGGGAGGGCCTACAATGAGCAGTTCTTC

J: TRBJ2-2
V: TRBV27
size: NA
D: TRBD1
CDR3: CASNSGTGGTGELFF
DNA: TGTGCCAGCAACTCCGGGACAGGGGGCACCGGGGAGCTGTTTTTT

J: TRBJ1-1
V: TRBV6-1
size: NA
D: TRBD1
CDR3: CASSWTGTTEAFF
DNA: TGTGCCAGCAGTTGGACAGGGACCACTGAAGCTTTCTTT

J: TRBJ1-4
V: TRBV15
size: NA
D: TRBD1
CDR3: CATGDSEKLLF
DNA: TGTGCCACCGGGGACAGTGAAAAACTGCTTTTT

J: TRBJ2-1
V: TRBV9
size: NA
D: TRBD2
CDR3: CASSSTSGKVYNEQFF
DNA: TGTGCCAGCAGCTCAACTAGCGGGAAAGTCTACAATGAGCAGTTCTTC

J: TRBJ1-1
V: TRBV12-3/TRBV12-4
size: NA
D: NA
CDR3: CASSLGRAFF
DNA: TGTGCCAGCAGTTTAGGGCGGGCTTTCTTT

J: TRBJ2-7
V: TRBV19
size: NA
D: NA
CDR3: CASSATTGSPYEQYF
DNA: TGTGCCAGTAGTGCTACGACAGGTTCCCCCTACGAGCAGTACTTC

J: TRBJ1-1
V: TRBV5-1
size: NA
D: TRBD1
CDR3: CASSVLGQEVEAFF
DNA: TGCGCCAGCAGCGTACTCGGACAGGAGGTTGAAGCTTTCTTT

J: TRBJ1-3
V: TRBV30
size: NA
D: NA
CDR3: CAWTSGNTIYF
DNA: TGTGCCTGGACTTCTGGAAACACCATATATTTT

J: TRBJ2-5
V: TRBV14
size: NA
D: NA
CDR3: CASSQSFQETQYF
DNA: TGTGCCAGCAGCCAATCCTTCCAAGAGACCCAGTACTTC

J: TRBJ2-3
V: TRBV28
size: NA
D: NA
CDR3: CASSNGLSSTDTQYF
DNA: TGTGCCAGCAGTAATGGACTATCTAGCACAGATACGCAGTATTTT

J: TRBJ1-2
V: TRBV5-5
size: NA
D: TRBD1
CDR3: CASSLSPGQIYGYTF
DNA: TGTGCCAGCAGCTTGTCCCCGGGACAGATCTATGGCTACACCTTC

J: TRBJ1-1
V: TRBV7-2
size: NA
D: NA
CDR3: CASRPTGQYEAFF
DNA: TGTGCCAGCAGACCTACAGGACAGTATGAAGCTTTCTTT

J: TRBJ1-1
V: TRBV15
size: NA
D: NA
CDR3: CATSSELDFRAFF
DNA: TGTGCCACCAGCAGCGAATTGGACTTTCGAGCTTTCTTT

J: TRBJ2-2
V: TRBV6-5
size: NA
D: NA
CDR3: CASSYSSGVTGELFF
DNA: TGTGCCAGCAGTTATTCCAGTGGAGTCACCGGGGAGCTGTTTTTT

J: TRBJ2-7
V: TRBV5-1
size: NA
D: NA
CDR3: CASSLNRAYEQYF
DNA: TGCGCCAGCAGCTTGAATCGGGCCTACGAGCAGTACTTC

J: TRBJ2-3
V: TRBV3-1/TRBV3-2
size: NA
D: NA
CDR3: CASSPLAARGDTQYF
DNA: TGTGCCAGCAGCCCCTTAGCCGCACGGGGGGATACGCAGTATTTT

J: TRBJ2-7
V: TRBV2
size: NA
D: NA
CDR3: CASSEAAGVSYEQYF
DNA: TGTGCCAGCAGTGAAGCGGCAGGGGTTTCCTACGAGCAGTACTTC

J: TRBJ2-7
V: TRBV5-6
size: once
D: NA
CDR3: CASSLAPGSYEQYF
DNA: TGTGCCAGCAGCTTGGCGCCAGGGTCCTACGAGCAGTACTTC

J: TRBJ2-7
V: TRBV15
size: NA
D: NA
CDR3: CATSRDFLIGQITYEQYF
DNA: TGTGCCACCAGCAGAGACTTTTTAATAGGACAGATAACCTACGAGCAGTACTTC